This T cell receptor (beta chain) was identified in a study of blood T cell repertoires in COVID-19. Study as a whole: Researchers got acute and convalescent COVID-19 samples from the United States, Italy and Spain. T cells, B-cell-depleted T cells, or PBMCs supplied cDNA or gDNA.

TCRdb keeps only in-frame clones here, not all; method: immunoSEQ multiplex PCR. The table has some 120,000 clones, over 55% seen once; the top ten hold roughly 2.2%. The CDR3 is 14 residues long. The V gene lost 4 bases and the J gene lost 8 bases, with 16 bases spanning the gap. Germline values: CDR1 SGHRS, CDR2 YFSETQ. This clonotype was sampled from a woman in her 70s with acute or convalescent COVID-19. The chain links TRBV5-1 to TRBJ2-1; TRBD2 is a possible D gene (6 bases). Sequenced input: peripheral blood. The CDR3: CASSPRLARHEQFF. The CDR3 DNA follows: TGCGCCAGCAGCCCCCGGCTAGCGCGGCATGAGCAGTTCTTC.